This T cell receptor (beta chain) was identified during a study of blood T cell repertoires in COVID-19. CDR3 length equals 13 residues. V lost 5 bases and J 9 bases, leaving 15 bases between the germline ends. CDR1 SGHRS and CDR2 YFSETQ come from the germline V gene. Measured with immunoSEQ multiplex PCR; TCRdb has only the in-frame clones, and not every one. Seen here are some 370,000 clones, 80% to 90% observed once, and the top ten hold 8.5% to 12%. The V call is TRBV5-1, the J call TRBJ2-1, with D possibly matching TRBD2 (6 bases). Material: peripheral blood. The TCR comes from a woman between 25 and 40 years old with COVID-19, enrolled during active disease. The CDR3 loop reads CASRPLARGEQFF. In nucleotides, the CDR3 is TGCGCCAGCAGACCCCTAGCGAGGGGTGAGCAGTTCTTC.